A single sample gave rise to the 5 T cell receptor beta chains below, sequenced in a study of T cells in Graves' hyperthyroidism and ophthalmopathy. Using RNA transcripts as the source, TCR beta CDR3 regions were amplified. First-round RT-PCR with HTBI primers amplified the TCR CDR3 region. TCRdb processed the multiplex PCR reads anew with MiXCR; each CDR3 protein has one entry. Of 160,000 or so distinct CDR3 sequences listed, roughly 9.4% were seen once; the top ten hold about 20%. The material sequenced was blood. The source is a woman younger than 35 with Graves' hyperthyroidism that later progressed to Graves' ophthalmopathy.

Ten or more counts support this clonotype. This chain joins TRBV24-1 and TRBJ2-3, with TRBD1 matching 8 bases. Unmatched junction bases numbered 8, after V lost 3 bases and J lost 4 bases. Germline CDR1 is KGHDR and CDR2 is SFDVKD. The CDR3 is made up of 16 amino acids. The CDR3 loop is CATSDRVLQGADTQYF. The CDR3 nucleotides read TGTGCCACCAGTGATCGTGTCTTACAGGGGGCAGATACGCAGTATTTT.

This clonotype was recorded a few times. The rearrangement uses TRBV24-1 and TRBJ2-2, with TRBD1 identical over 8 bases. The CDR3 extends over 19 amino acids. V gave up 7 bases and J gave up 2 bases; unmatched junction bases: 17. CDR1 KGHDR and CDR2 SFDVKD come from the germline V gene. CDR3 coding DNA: TGTGCCACCAGCACGATACTAATAGGGACAGGCGATAACACCGGGGAGCTGTTTTTT. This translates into CATSTILIGTGDNTGELFF.

CDR3: CASRTGEGDFF. CDR3 DNA: TGTGCCAGCAGGACCGGCGAGGGGGATTTCTTT. This chain joins TRBV6-1 and TRBJ1-1; D possibly corresponds to TRBD1 (6 bases). V was trimmed by 6 bases and J by 13 bases, leaving 15 bases between them. Germline values: CDR1 MNHNS, CDR2 SASEGT. The CDR3 covers 11 residues.

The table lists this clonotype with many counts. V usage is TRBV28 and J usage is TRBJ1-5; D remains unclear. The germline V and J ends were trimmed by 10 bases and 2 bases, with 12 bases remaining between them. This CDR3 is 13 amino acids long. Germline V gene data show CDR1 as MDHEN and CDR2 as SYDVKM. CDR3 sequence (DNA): TGTGCCACCAACCTGACGGGCAATCAGCCCCAGCATTTT. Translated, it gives CATNLTGNQPQHF.

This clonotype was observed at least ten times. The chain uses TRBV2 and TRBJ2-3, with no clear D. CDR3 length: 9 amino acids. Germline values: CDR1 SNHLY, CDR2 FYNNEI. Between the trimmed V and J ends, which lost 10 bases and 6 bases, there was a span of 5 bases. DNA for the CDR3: TGTGCCATCCGGGATACGCAGTATTTT. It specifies CAIRDTQYF. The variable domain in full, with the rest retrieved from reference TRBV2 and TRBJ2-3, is EPEVTQTPSHQVTQMGQEVILRCVPISNHLYFYWYRQILGQKVEFLVSFYNNEISEKSEIFDDQFSVERPDGSNFTLKIRSTKLEDSAMYFCAIRDTQYFGPGTRLTVL.